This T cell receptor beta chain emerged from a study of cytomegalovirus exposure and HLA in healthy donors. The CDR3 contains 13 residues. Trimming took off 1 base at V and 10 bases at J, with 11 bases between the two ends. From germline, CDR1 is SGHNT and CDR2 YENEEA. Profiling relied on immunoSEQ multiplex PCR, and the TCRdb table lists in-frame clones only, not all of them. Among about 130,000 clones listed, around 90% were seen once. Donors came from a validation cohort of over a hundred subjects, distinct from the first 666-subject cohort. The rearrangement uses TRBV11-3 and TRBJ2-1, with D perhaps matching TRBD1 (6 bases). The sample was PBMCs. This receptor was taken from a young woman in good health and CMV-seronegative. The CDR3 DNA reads TGTGCCAGCAGCTTAGCGGTAGGGGGAGAGCAGTTCTTC. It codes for CASSLAVGGEQFF.